The sequence of this T cell receptor (beta chain) was determined in a study of blood T cell repertoires in COVID-19 (dated by TCRdb to about 2020). With regard to the full study: Samples from collaborators originated in the United States, Italy and Spain and spanned both the acute and convalescent phases of COVID-19. The prospective study material was composed of cDNA or gDNA derived from T cells, B-cell-depleted T cells, or PBMCs. Nearly every sample came with metadata listing a de-identified subject ID, COVID-19 status, age in years and sex. Samples came from the ongoing ImmuneRACE study (first 160 participants) plus 1,254 subjects from 6 global collaborators. HLA class I and class II types, where available, came from metadata supplied by the sample provider rather than from assay-based typing. The dataset comprised deeply sampled blood TCRbeta repertoires from subjects exposed to, actively infected with, or recovered from COVID-19. The repertoires were made available in a free public database intended to serve as a resource for research on the immune response to SARS-CoV-2.

The paper as a whole reports these results and caveats: Clinical and demographic metadata were provided uncurated, with the amount varying by source and participant.

V loses 3 bases at its end and J loses 4 bases; junction bases beyond the gene matches: 5. CDR1 and CDR2 are drawn from the germline V gene: MNHEY, SVGAGI. Taken from cysteine to phenylalanine, the CDR3 has 15 residues. Only CDR3 DNA is held: 45 bases, read in frame from base 1. Collaborating institutions collected whole blood in K2EDTA tubes following their own protocols. For TCRbeta analysis, collaborator samples were shipped as frozen whole blood, as isolated PBMCs, or as DNA extracted from either sample type. To note about this clone: The specificity of this receptor is unknown. No base quality values were provided; no much bigger clone lies one nucleotide off.

TCRbeta CDR3 regions were amplified from genomic DNA using the immunoSEQ Assay, a bias-controlled multiplex PCR. The original pipeline was this. The number of nucleated cells in each sample was estimated by amplification of reference gene primers within the assay. To quantify the absolute abundance of each unique TCRbeta CDR3 rearrangement, sequence reads were collapsed and filtered. For each sample, productive Simpson clonality was calculated as the square root of Simpson's diversity index across productive rearrangements. TCRdb's version of the immuneACCESS table is confined to in-frame rearrangements and falls short of the full clone set. An unresolved V gene accounts for under half of the shortfall where checked; the remainder is of unknown origin. D and trimming were read from the DNA, whereas the V and J calls and clone size are those reported in that table. This sample holds about 490,000 clones; 70% to 90% were observed only once. Under 4% of the sample is taken by the ten largest.

The clonotype originates from a human donor in a cohort sampled during active COVID-19. The chain was built from TRBV6-5 and TRBJ2-7; 11 central nucleotides agree with TRBD1. Sequencing was done on a sample of peripheral blood. The sequenced DNA: TGTGCCAGCAGTTATAGGGGACAGGGGGAATACGAGCAGTACTTC. Its translation is CASSYRGQGEYEQYF.